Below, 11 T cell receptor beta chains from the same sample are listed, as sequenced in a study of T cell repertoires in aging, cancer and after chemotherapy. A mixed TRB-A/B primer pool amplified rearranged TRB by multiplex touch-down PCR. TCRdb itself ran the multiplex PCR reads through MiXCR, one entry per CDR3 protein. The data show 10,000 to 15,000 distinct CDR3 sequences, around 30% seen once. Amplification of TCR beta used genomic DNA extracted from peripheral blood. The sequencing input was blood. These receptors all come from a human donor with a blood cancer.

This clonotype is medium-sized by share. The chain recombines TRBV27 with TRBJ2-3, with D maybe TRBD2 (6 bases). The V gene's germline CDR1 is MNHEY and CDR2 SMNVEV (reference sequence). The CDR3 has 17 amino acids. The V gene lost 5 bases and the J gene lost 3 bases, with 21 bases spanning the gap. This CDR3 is CASSAWGRESGTDTQYF. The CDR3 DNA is TGTGCCAGCAGTGCATGGGGACGGGAGTCGGGGACAGATACGCAGTATTTT.

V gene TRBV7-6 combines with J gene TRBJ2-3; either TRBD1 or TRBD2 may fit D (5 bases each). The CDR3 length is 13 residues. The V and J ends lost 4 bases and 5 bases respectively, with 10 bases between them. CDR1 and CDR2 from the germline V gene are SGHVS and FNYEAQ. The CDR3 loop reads CASSSLGRDTQYF. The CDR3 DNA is TGTGCCAGCAGCTCACTGGGACGAGATACGCAGTATTTT.

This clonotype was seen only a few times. CDR3 residues: CAWRGQGNTEAFF. The CDR3 DNA follows: TGTGCCTGGAGGGGACAGGGGAACACTGAAGCTTTCTTT. The chain employs TRBV30 and TRBJ1-1; 9 positions match TRBD1. Germline trimming cut 3 bases from V and 1 base from J; bases unmatched to any gene: 0. The CDR3 totals 13 residues. Germline V gene lookup returns CDR1 GTSNPN and CDR2 SVGIG (reference sequence).

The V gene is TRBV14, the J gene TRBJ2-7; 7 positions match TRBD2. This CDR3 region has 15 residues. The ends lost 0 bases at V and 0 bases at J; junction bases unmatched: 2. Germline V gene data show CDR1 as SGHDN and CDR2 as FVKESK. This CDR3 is CASSQDRDYSYEQYF. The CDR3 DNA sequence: TGTGCCAGCAGCCAAGACCGGGACTACTCCTACGAGCAGTACTTC.

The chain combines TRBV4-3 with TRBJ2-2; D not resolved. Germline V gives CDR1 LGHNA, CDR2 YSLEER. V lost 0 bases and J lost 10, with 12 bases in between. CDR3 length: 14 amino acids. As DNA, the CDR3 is TGCGCCAGCAGCCAAGATTTAGTGGGATTGGAGCTGTTTTTT. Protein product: CASSQDLVGLELFF.

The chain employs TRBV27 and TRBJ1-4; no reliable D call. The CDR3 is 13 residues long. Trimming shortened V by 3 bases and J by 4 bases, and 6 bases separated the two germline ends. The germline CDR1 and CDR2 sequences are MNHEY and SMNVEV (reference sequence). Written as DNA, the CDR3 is TGTGCCAGCAGTTTGCTCATTAATGAAAAACTGTTTTTT. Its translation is CASSLLINEKLFF.

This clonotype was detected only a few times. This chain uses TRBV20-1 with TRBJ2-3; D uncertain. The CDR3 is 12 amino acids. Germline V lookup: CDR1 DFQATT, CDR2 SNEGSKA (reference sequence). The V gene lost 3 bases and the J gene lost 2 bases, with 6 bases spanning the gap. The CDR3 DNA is TGCAGTGCTAGCGGCCACACAGATACGCAGTATTTT. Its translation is CSASGHTDTQYF.

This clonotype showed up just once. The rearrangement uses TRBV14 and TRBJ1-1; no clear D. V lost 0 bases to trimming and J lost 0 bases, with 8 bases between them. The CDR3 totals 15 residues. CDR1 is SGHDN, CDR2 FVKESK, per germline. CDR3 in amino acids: CASSQEARMNTEAFF. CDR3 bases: TGTGCCAGCAGCCAAGAGGCCAGAATGAACACTGAAGCTTTCTTT.

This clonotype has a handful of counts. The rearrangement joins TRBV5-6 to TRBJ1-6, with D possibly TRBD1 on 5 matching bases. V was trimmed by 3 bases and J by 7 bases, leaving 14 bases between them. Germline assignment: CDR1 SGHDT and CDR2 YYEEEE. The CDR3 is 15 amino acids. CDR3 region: CASSSGGTLNSPLHF. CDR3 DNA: TGTGCCAGCAGCTCCGGTGGGACGCTCAATTCACCCCTCCACTTT.

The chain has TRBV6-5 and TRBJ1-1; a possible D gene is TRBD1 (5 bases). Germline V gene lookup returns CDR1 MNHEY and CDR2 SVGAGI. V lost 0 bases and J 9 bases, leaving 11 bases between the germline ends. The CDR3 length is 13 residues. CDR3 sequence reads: CASSYSRGVKAFF. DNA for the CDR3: TGTGCCAGCAGTTACTCGCGAGGGGTTAAAGCTTTCTTT.

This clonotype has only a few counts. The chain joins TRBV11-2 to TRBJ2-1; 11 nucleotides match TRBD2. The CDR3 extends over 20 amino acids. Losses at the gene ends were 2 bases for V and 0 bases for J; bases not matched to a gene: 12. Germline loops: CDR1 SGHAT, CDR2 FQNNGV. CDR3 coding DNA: TGTGCCAGCAGCTTATTCGGTGCTAGCGGGGGGCGCCCCTCCTACAATGAGCAGTTCTTC. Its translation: CASSLFGASGGRPSYNEQFF.